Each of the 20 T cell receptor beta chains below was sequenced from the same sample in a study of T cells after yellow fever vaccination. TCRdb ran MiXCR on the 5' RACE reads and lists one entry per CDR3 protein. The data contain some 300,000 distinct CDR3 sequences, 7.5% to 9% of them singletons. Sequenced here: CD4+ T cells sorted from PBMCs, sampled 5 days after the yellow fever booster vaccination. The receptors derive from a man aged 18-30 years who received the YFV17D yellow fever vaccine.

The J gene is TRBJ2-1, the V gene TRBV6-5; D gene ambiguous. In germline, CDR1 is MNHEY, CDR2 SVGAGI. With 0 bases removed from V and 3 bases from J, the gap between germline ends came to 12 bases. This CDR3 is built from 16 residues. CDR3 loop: CASSYSTPNHYNEQFF. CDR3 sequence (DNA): TGTGCCAGCAGTTACTCCACCCCAAACCACTACAATGAGCAGTTCTTC.

The CDR3 is CSASKVETSGGYGYTF. Here the CDR3 DNA reads TGCAGTGCTAGTAAGGTAGAGACCTCCGGCGGATATGGCTACACCTTC. V gene TRBV20-1 combines with J gene TRBJ1-2; no clear D gene. There are 16 residues in the CDR3. V lost 3 bases to trimming and J lost 5 bases, with 22 bases between them. Per the germline V gene, CDR1 is DFQATT and CDR2 is SNEGSKA (reference sequence).

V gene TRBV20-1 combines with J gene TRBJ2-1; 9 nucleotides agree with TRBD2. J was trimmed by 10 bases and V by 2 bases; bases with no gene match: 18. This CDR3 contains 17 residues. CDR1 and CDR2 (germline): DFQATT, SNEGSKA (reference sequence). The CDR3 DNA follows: TGCAGTGCTAGAAATTGGGCGGGGGGGCCCCGGAAGGACGAGCAGTTCTTC. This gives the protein CSARNWAGGPRKDEQFF.

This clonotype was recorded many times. The chain's CDR3 is CASSSGTGVEKLFF. CDR3 DNA sequence: TGCGCCAGCAGTTCCGGGACAGGCGTTGAAAAACTGTTTTTT. J is TRBJ1-4 and V is TRBV5-1, with 8 bases fitting TRBD1. Germline V gene data show CDR1 as SGHRS and CDR2 as YFSETQ. The CDR3 consists of 14 residues. The V and J ends lost 5 bases and 7 bases, in that order; junction bases with no gene match: 7.

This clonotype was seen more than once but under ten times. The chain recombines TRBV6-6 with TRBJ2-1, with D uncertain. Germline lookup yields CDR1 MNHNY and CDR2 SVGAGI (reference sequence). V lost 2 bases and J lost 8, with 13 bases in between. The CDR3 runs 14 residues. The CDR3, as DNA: TGTGCCAGCAGTTACCCCCCGAGGAGCGATGAGCAGTTCTTC. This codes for CASSYPPRSDEQFF.

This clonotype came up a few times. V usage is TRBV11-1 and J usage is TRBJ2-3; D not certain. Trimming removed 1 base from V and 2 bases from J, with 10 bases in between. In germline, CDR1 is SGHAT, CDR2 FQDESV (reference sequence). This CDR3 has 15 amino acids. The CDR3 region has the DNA TGTGCCAGCAGCTTAGTTGCGACTCTCACAGATACGCAGTATTTT. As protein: CASSLVATLTDTQYF.

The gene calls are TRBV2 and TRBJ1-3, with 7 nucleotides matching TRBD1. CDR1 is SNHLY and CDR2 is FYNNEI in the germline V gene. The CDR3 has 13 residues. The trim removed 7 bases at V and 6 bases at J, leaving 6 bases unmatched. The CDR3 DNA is TGTGCCAGCAACCAGGGGGTTATAAACACCATATATTTT. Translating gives CASNQGVINTIYF.

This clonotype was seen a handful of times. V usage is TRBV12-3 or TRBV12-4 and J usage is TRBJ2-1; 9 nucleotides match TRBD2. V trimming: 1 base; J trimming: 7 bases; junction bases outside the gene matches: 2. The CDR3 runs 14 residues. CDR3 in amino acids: CASSLGGGVNEQFF. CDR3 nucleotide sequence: TGTGCCAGCAGTTTAGGCGGGGGGGTGAATGAGCAGTTCTTC.

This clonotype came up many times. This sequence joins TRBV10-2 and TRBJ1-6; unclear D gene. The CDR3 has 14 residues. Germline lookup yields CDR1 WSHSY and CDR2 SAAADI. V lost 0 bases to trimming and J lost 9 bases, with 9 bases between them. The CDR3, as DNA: TGCGCCAGCAGTGAGTCAAGAGATACTTCACCCCTCCACTTT. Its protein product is CASSESRDTSPLHF.

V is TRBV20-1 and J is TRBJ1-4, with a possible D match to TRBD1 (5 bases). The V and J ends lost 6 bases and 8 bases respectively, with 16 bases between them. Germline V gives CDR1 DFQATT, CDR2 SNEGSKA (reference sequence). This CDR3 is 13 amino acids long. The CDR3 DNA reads TGCAGTGCGCCGGTGTGGGGGAGCGAAAAACTGTTTTTT. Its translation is CSAPVWGSEKLFF.

CDR3 sequence (DNA): TGCGCCAGCAGCACGGGGGGGGGAGCACGACCGAACACTGAAGCTTTCTTT. Its translation: CASSTGGGARPNTEAFF. The V and J genes are TRBV5-1 and TRBJ1-1; tentative D call: TRBD1 (5 bases). Trimming pared 4 bases from V and 1 base from J, leaving 20 bases between. The CDR3 totals 17 residues. Germline CDR1 and CDR2: SGHRS and YFSETQ.

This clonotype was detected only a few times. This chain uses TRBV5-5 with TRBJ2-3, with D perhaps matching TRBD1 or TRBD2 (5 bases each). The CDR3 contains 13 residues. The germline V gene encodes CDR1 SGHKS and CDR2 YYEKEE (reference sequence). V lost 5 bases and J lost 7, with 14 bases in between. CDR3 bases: TGTGCCAGCAGGACACCGGGACGCCATACGCAGTATTTT. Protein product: CASRTPGRHTQYF. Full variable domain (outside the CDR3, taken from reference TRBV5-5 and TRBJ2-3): DAGVTQSPTHLIKTRGQQVTLRCSPISGHKSVSWYQQVLGQGPQFIFQYYEKEERGRGNFPDRFSARQFPNYSSELNVNALLLGDSALYLCASRTPGRHTQYFGPGTRLTVL.

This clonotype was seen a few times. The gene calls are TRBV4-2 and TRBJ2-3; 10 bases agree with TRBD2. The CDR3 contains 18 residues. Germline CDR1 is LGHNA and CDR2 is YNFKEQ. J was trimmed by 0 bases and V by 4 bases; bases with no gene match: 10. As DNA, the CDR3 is TGTGCCAGCAGCCCCGGGGGGATAGCGGGGGGAAGCACAGATACGCAGTATTTT. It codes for CASSPGGIAGGSTDTQYF.

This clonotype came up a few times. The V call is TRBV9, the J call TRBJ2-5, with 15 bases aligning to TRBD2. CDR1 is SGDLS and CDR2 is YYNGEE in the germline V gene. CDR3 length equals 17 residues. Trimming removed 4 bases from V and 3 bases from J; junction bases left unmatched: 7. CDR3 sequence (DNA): TGTGCCAGCAGCCCGGGGACTAGCGGGGGGATCAAAGAGACCCAGTACTTC. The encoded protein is CASSPGTSGGIKETQYF.

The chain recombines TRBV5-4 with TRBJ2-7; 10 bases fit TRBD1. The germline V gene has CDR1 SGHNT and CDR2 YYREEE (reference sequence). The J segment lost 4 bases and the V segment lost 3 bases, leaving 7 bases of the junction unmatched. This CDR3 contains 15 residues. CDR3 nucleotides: TGTGCCAGCAGCTCCCCGGGACAGGGGAATTACGAGCAGTACGTC. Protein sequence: CASSSPGQGNYEQYV.

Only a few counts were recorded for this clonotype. CDR3: CATSKTGSAGYTF. In DNA form, the CDR3 reads TGTGCCACCAGTAAAACAGGGTCTGCGGGCTACACCTTC. The chain is built from TRBV24-1 and TRBJ1-2; D is perhaps TRBD1 (6 bases). The V end lost 6 bases, the J end lost 8 bases, and 15 bases lay between the germline ends. The CDR3 sequence is 13 residues long. CDR1 and CDR2 from the germline V gene are KGHDR and SFDVKD.

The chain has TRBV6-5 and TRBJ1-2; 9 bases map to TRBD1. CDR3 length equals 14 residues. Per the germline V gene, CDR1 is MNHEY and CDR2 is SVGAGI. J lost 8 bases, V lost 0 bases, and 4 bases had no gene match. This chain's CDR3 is CASSYSIQGAGYTF. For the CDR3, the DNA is TGTGCCAGCAGTTACTCGATACAGGGGGCCGGCTACACCTTC.

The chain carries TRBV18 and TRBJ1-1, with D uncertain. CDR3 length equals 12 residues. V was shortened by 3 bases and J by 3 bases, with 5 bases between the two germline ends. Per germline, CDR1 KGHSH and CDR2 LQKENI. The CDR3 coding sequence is TGTGCCAGCTCACCCATGGACACTGAAGCTTTCTTT. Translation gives CASSPMDTEAFF.

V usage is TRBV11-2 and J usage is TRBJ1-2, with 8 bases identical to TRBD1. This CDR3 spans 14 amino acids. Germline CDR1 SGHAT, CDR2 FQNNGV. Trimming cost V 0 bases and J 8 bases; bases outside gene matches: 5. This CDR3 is CASSLDQGAIGYTF. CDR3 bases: TGTGCCAGCAGCTTAGATCAGGGGGCAATAGGCTACACCTTC.

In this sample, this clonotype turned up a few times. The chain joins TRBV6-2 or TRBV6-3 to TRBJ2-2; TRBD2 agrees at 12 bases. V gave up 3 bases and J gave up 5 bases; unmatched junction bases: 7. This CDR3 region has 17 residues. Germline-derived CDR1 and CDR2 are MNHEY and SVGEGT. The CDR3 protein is CASSYPRLAGETGELFF. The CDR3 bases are TGTGCCAGCAGTTATCCCCGACTAGCGGGGGAAACCGGGGAGCTGTTTTTT.